The clone carrying this T cell receptor (beta chain) was counted a few times. The antigen remains unidentified. This sample was included in a study of CD8 T cells in ankylosing spondylitis. Notes on the study in general: Seemingly characteristic of ankylosing spondylitis blood was a TCR beta motif consisting of about 8 highly homologous variants. A number of the motif variants had already been described in reactive arthritis synovial fluid and blood. The authors reported significant enrichment of disease-linked clones in matched ankylosing spondylitis synovial fluid.

TCRdb re-derived calls from the 5' RACE reads in MiXCR, one entry per CDR3 protein. Of a few hundred thousand distinct CDR3 sequences in the sample, over 15% were seen once. Germline-derived CDR1 and CDR2 are LGHNA and YNFKEQ. The V and J ends lost 3 bases and 5 bases, in that order; junction bases with no gene match: 8. The CDR3 is 16 amino acids. The origin of this receptor is a male donor with ankylosing spondylitis or in good health (not recorded which). The chain links TRBV4-2 to TRBJ1-5; 9 bases fit TRBD1. The material sequenced was blood, either unsorted or a sorted T cell fraction (not recorded which). CDR3 sequence reads: CASSHQSGQGYQPQHF. CDR3 sequence (DNA): TGTGCCAGCAGCCATCAAAGCGGACAGGGGTATCAGCCCCAGCATTTT.